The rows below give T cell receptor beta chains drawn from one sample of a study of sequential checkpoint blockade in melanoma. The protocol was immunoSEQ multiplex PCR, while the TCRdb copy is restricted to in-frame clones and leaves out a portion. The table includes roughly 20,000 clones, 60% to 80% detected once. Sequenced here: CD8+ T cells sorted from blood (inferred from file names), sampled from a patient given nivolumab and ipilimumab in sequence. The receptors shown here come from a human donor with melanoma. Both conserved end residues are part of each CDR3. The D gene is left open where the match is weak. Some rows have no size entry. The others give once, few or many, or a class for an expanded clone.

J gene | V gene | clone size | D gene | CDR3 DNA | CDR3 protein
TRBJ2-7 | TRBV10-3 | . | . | TGTGCCATCAGTGGGTTGGTGGGACACTCCTACGAGCAGTACTTC | CAISGLVGHSYEQYF
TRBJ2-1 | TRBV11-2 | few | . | TGTGCCAGCAGCTTAGAGGCTTCGGAAGACAGGTGGTTCTTC | CASSLEASEDRWFF
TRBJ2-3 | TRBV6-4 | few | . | TGTGCCAGCAGCCTCCGGGACTCCCACACAGATACGCAGTATTTT | CASSLRDSHTDTQYF
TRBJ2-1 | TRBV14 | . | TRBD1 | TGTGCCAGCAGCCAGGACAGGGGCTATGAGCAGTTCTTC | CASSQDRGYEQFF
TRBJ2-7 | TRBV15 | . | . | TGTGCCACCACCCAGGGGTTCAACTCCTACGAGCAGTACTTC | CATTQGFNSYEQYF
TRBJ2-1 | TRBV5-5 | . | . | TGTGCCAGCGGCGGGCAGGACGAGGGCGATGAGCAGTTCTTC | CASGGQDEGDEQFF
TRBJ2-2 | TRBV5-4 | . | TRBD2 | TGTGCCAGCAGCTTTAGGGCGGGAGGTAACACCGGGGAGCTGTTTTTT | CASSFRAGGNTGELFF
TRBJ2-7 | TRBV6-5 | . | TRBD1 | TGTGCCAGCTCTGTGGGGACAGGGCCCTCCTACGAGCAGTACTTC | CASSVGTGPSYEQYF
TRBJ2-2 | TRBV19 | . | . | TGTGCCAGTAGTCTCGGGGGACCCGGGGAGCTGTTTTTT | CASSLGGPGELFF
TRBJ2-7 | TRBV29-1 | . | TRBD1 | TGCAGCGTTGGGACAGGGGATGTCGAGCAGTACTTC | CSVGTGDVEQYF
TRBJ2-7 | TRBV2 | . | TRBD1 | TGTGCCAGCAGGTCAACAGGGGCTAGCTCCTACGAGCAGTACTTC | CASRSTGASSYEQYF
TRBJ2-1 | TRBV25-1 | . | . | TGTGCCAGCAGTGAATTTACCTACAATGAGCAGTTCTTC | CASSEFTYNEQFF
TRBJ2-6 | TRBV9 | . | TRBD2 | TGTGCCAGCAGCGTAGACGGGACTAGCGGTGTCGCCCCTGGGGCCAACGTCCTGACTTTC | CASSVDGTSGVAPGANVLTF
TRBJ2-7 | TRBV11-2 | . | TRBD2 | TGTGCCAGCAGCCCGATGACTAGCGGGTACGAGCAGTACTTC | CASSPMTSGYEQYF
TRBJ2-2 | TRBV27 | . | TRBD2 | TGTGCCAGCAGTGTCGCCGGGACTAGCGTAGGGCTGTTTTTT | CASSVAGTSVGLFF
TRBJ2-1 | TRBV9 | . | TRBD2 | TGTGCCAGCAGCGTATTGAGCGGGGCAGGTTACAATGAGCAGTTCTTC | CASSVLSGAGYNEQFF